These T cell receptor beta chains were read from a single sample in a study of T-cell memory formation after mild COVID-19. MiXCR, applied by TCRdb to the 5' RACE reads, yields one record per CDR3 protein. The table includes roughly 410,000 distinct CDR3 sequences, 20% to 25% detected once. What was sequenced was PBMCs or a T cell subset sorted from them (not recorded which). The receptor set was obtained from an adult woman who had mild COVID-19 (a few samples of this study predate the infection). Cell type and time point are not known. The CDR3 runs from the conserved cysteine through the conserved F or W. The D gene is left open where the match is weak. Size values are once, few and many counts, or a class for expanded clones, and some rows have none.

CDR3aa	CDR3nt	abundance	v_gene	j_gene	len	d_gene
CASSPAGAGGTYNEQFF	TGTGCCAGCAGTCCCGCCGGCGCGGGAGGTACCTACAATGAGCAGTTCTTC	-	TRBV12-3/TRBV12-4	TRBJ2-1	17	TRBD2
CASSLGQPNQPQHF	TGCGCCAGCAGCTTGGGACAGCCAAATCAGCCCCAGCATTTT	few	TRBV5-1	TRBJ1-5	14	-
CSANRGAGGQAPQHF	TGCAGTGCTAACAGGGGGGCAGGGGGCCAGGCGCCCCAGCATTTT	-	TRBV20-1	TRBJ1-5	15	TRBD1
CASSRSTEYRIPNYEQYF	TGCGCCAGCAGCCGGAGTACAGAGTATCGAATTCCTAACTACGAGCAGTACTTC	-	TRBV4-1	TRBJ2-7	18	-
CASSRRQETEAFF	TGTGCCAGCAGCCGCAGACAGGAAACTGAAGCTTTCTTT	-	TRBV3-1	TRBJ1-1	13	-
CASSQQGFGEQFF	TGCGCCAGCAGCCAACAGGGGTTTGGTGAGCAGTTCTTC	-	TRBV4-3	TRBJ2-1	13	-
CASSPPFWAGNEAFF	TGTGCCAGCTCACCACCGTTTTGGGCAGGGAATGAAGCTTTCTTT	-	TRBV18	TRBJ1-1	15	-
CASSATGTRMVNTEAFF	TGTGCCAGCAGCGCCACCGGGACCAGGATGGTGAACACTGAAGCTTTCTTT	-	TRBV9	TRBJ1-1	17	-
CASTLTGWGLADTDTQYF	TGTGCCAGCACCTTGACGGGTTGGGGGCTAGCGGACACAGATACGCAGTATTTT	-	TRBV12-3/TRBV12-4	TRBJ2-3	18	-
CASSYRSRPDTQYF	TGTGCCAGCAGTTATCGCTCCCGGCCAGATACGCAGTATTTT	-	TRBV6-5	TRBJ2-3	14	-
CASSRLRGPGELFF	TGTGCCAGCAGCCGCCTAAGGGGGCCCGGGGAGCTGTTTTTT	-	TRBV12-3/TRBV12-4	TRBJ2-2	14	TRBD1
CASSPPSGVTQYF	TGTGCCAGCTCACCACCTAGCGGGGTCACGCAGTATTTT	-	TRBV18	TRBJ2-3	13	TRBD2
CASRKVSGSSDTQYF	TGTGCCAGCAGAAAAGTTAGCGGGTCATCAGATACGCAGTATTTT	-	TRBV6-2/TRBV6-3	TRBJ2-3	15	TRBD2
CASTRGTGSSYEQYF	TGTGCCAGCACCCGAGGGACAGGGAGTTCCTACGAGCAGTACTTC	-	TRBV6-5	TRBJ2-7	15	TRBD1
CASSDRNEAFF	TGTGCCAGCAGTGATAGGAATGAAGCTTTCTTT	-	TRBV2	TRBJ1-1	11	-
CASSLRGTSGRKYF	TGTGCCAGCAGCTTAAGGGGGACTAGCGGGAGGAAATACTTC	-	TRBV7-2	TRBJ2-4	14	TRBD2
CASSYNRANTQYF	TGTGCCAGCAGTTACAACAGGGCAAATACGCAGTATTTT	-	TRBV6-5	TRBJ2-3	13	-
CASSTGTGGANQPQHF	TGTGCCAGCAGCACCGGGACAGGGGGCGCGAATCAGCCCCAGCATTTT	-	TRBV5-5	TRBJ1-5	16	TRBD1
CASSLETGAYYGYTF	TGTGCCAGCAGCTTAGAGACAGGGGCCTACTATGGCTACACCTTC	-	TRBV7-9	TRBJ1-2	15	TRBD1
CASSSTGGFTEAFF	TGTGCCAGCAGCTCGACAGGGGGCTTTACTGAAGCTTTCTTT	-	TRBV11-2	TRBJ1-1	14	TRBD1
CASSHSGTGSAYEQYF	TGCGCCAGCAGCCATTCCGGGACAGGGAGTGCCTACGAGCAGTACTTC	-	TRBV4-3	TRBJ2-7	16	TRBD1
CAWSVGESYGYTF	TGTGCCTGGAGTGTTGGGGAAAGCTATGGCTACACCTTC	-	TRBV30	TRBJ1-2	13	-
CASSLDPSGDYNEQFF	TGTGCCAGCAGCTTAGATCCTAGCGGGGACTACAATGAGCAGTTCTTC	few	TRBV11-3	TRBJ2-1	16	TRBD2
CASSQEGRDGYTF	TGTGCCAGCAGCCAAGAAGGCAGGGACGGCTACACCTTC	-	TRBV3-1	TRBJ1-2	13	-
CASSSRFGGYTF	TGTGCCAGCAGTTCCAGGTTCGGTGGCTACACCTTC	many	TRBV12-3/TRBV12-4	TRBJ1-2	12	-
CASSFYRGYTDTQYF	TGTGCCAGCAGTTTCTACCGGGGATACACAGATACGCAGTATTTT	-	TRBV12-3/TRBV12-4	TRBJ2-3	15	-
CASSPSGTGSDTQYF	TGTGCCAGCAGCCCCTCCGGGACAGGGTCAGATACGCAGTATTTT	-	TRBV7-9	TRBJ2-3	15	TRBD1
CASSVGWGVADTQYF	TGTGCCAGCAGCGTAGGCTGGGGTGTCGCAGATACGCAGTATTTT	few	TRBV9	TRBJ2-3	15	-
CASSLATGTKNIQYF	TGTGCCAGCAGCTTGGCGACAGGGACCAAAAACATTCAGTACTTC	-	TRBV7-9	TRBJ2-4	15	TRBD1
CASSPGEGRTEAFF	TGCGCCAGCAGCCCGGGAGAGGGAAGGACTGAAGCTTTCTTT	few	TRBV5-1	TRBJ1-1	14	-
CASSLGSVAKVAEQYF	TGTGCCAGCAGCTTAGGGTCAGTCGCGAAAGTGGCCGAGCAGTACTTC	many	TRBV7-6	TRBJ2-7	16	-
CASSFSGLVQETQYF	TGTGCCAGCAGTTTCTCGGGACTGGTACAAGAGACCCAGTACTTC	-	TRBV28	TRBJ2-5	15	-
CASGGSGKKETQYF	TGTGCCAGCGGAGGTAGCGGGAAGAAAGAGACCCAGTACTTC	-	TRBV3-1	TRBJ2-5	14	TRBD2
CASSLGGLNEQFF	TGTGCCAGCAGCTTGGGGGGGCTAAATGAGCAGTTCTTC	few	TRBV7-9	TRBJ2-1	13	-
CASSVGGGPHEKLFF	TGTGCCAGCAGCGTAGGTGGGGGACCCCATGAAAAACTGTTTTTT	few	TRBV9	TRBJ1-4	15	-
CASSAGDFRKAFF	TGTGCCAGCAGCGCGGGGGACTTTCGAAAAGCTTTCTTT	-	TRBV5-5	TRBJ1-1	13	-
CASSLAPDRGNTEAFF	TGTGCCAGCAGCTTAGCTCCGGACAGGGGGAACACTGAAGCTTTCTTT	-	TRBV7-6	TRBJ1-1	16	TRBD1
CASSLRGRNYGYTF	TGTGCCAGCAGCCTGAGGGGTAGGAACTATGGCTACACCTTC	-	TRBV3-1	TRBJ1-2	14	-
CASSLWTSGGTSYEQYF	TGTGCCAGCAGCTTATGGACTAGCGGGGGGACTTCCTACGAGCAGTACTTC	many	TRBV7-9	TRBJ2-7	17	TRBD2
CASSRVNQPQHF	TGTGCCAGCAGTCGTGTCAATCAGCCCCAGCATTTT	few	TRBV12-3/TRBV12-4	TRBJ1-5	12	-
CASSVVAGPYNEQFF	TGTGCCAGCAGCGTAGTAGCGGGGCCGTACAATGAGCAGTTCTTC	few	TRBV9	TRBJ2-1	15	TRBD2
CAWGGGGYETQYF	TGTGCCTGGGGTGGCGGGGGGTATGAGACCCAGTACTTC	few	TRBV30	TRBJ2-5	13	TRBD2
CSARPADRGHTEAFF	TGCAGTGCTAGGCCCGCGGACAGGGGACACACTGAAGCTTTCTTT	-	TRBV20-1	TRBJ1-1	15	TRBD1
CASSLGPATDTQYF	TGTGCCAGCAGCCTCGGACCTGCCACAGATACGCAGTATTTT	many	TRBV14	TRBJ2-3	14	-
CASSLNSLFGYTF	TGTGCCAGCAGCTTAAACAGCCTTTTTGGCTACACCTTC	few	TRBV7-8	TRBJ1-2	13	-